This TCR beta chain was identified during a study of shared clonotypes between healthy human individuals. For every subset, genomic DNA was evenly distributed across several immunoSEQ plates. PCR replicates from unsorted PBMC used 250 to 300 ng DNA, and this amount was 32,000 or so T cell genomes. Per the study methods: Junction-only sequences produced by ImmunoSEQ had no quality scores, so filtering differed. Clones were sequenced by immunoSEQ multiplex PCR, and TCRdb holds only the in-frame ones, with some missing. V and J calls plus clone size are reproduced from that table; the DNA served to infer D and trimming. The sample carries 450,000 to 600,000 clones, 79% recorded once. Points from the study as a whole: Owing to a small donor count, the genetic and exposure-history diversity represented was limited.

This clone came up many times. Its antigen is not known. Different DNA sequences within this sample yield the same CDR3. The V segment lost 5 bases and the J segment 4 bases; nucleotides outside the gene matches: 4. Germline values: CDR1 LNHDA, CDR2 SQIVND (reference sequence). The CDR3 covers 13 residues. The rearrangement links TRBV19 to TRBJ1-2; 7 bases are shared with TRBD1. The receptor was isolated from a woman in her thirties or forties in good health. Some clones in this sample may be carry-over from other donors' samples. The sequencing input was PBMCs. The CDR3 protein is CASSRQGTYGYTF. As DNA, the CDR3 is TGTGCCAGTAGTCGACAGGGCACCTATGGCTACACCTTC.